The rows below give T cell receptor beta chains drawn from one sample of a study of blood T cell repertoires in COVID-19. Method: immunoSEQ multiplex PCR; TCRdb's copy keeps in-frame clones and lacks some. The sample shows roughly 260,000 clones, about 89% of them seen only once. The sequenced material came from peripheral blood. These receptors were taken from a man aged 40-55 years who had recovered from COVID-19. Each CDR3 is given with its conserved first and last residue. The D gene is left open where the match is weak. The size entry is marked missing in some rows and otherwise reads once, few, many or a size class.

V	size	D	J	CDR3	DNA
TRBV5-6	-	-	TRBJ2-7	CASSKQGPYEQYF	TGTGCCAGCAGTAAGCAGGGCCCCTACGAGCAGTACTTC
TRBV10-3	-	TRBD2	TRBJ2-5	CAISEAGGRETQYF	TGTGCCATCAGTGAAGCGGGGGGTAGGGAGACCCAGTACTTC
TRBV27	-	-	TRBJ2-7	CASSFTVSYEQYF	TGTGCCAGCAGTTTTACAGTCTCCTACGAGCAGTACTTC
TRBV9	-	TRBD1	TRBJ1-2	CASSVGTGVGYTF	TGTGCCAGCAGCGTCGGGACAGGGGTTGGCTACACCTTC
TRBV29-1	-	TRBD2	TRBJ2-1	CSVATSGLYNEQFF	TGCAGCGTTGCGACTAGCGGCCTTTACAATGAGCAGTTCTTC
TRBV6-6	-	-	TRBJ1-2	CASSYSRGEGGYTF	TGTGCCAGCAGTTACTCACGGGGAGAAGGTGGCTACACCTTC
TRBV5-1	-	TRBD1	TRBJ2-7	CASSLGTGVTYEQYF	TGCGCCAGCAGCTTAGGTACAGGGGTTACCTACGAGCAGTACTTC
TRBV5-1	-	TRBD2	TRBJ2-1	CASSSPTSGRRSYNEQFF	TGCGCCAGCAGCTCCCCCACTAGCGGGAGGAGGTCCTACAATGAGCAGTTCTTC
TRBV11-1	-	-	TRBJ2-2	CASSIPRTGTGELFF	TGTGCCAGCAGCATCCCACGTACAGGGACCGGGGAGCTGTTTTTT
TRBV7-2	-	TRBD1	TRBJ2-1	CASSLVGRGNNEQFF	TGTGCCAGCAGCTTGGTCGGCAGGGGGAACAATGAGCAGTTCTTC
TRBV21-1	-	-	TRBJ1-2	CASSKDRGAGRPNYGYTF	TGTGCCAGCAGCAAAGACAGAGGTGCAGGGAGGCCTAACTATGGCTACACCTTC
TRBV11-3	-	-	TRBJ2-2	CASSGENTGELFF	TGTGCCAGCAGTGGAGAGAACACCGGGGAGCTGTTTTTT
TRBV7-2	-	-	TRBJ1-2	CASSLRQEKGYTF	TGTGCCAGCAGCTTAAGACAGGAAAAGGGCTACACCTTC
TRBV9	once	TRBD1	TRBJ2-2	CASSDGADRGITGELFF	TGTGCCAGCAGCGATGGGGCGGACAGGGGGATCACCGGGGAGCTGTTTTTT
TRBV19	once	TRBD1	TRBJ1-2	CASSNTGTGGAYSYTF	TGTGCCAGTAGTAACACCGGGACAGGGGGCGCTTATAGCTACACCTTC
TRBV10-3	-	TRBD2	TRBJ2-5	CAISELAGGGETQYF	TGTGCCATCAGTGAGCTAGCGGGAGGTGGAGAGACCCAGTACTTC
TRBV19	-	TRBD1	TRBJ2-3	CASSSRTGGTDTQYF	TGTGCCAGTAGTTCACGGACAGGGGGAACAGATACGCAGTATTTT
TRBV5-8	-	TRBD2	TRBJ2-1	CASSLTSGSPSYNEQFF	TGTGCCAGCAGCTTGACTAGCGGGAGTCCCTCCTACAATGAGCAGTTCTTC
TRBV3-1/TRBV3-2	-	-	TRBJ2-5	CASSQLVGETQYF	TGTGCCAGCAGCCAACTAGTCGGGGAGACCCAGTACTTC
TRBV12-5	-	-	TRBJ1-5	CASGLTGGRSGNQPQHF	TGTGCTAGTGGTCTGACAGGTGGTCGGAGCGGCAATCAGCCCCAGCATTTT
TRBV7-8	-	-	TRBJ1-1	CASSLGGRNTEAFF	TGTGCCAGCAGCTTGGGGGGGCGGAACACTGAAGCTTTCTTT
TRBV5-1	-	TRBD1	TRBJ1-6	CASSPETGGFSPLHF	TGCGCCAGCAGCCCCGAGACAGGGGGCTTTTCACCCCTCCACTTT
TRBV19	-	-	TRBJ2-6	CASRAGDLRANVLTF	TGTGCCAGTAGGGCGGGCGACCTGAGGGCCAACGTCCTGACTTTC
TRBV27	once	TRBD1	TRBJ1-6	CATRWDRNSPLHF	TGTGCCACCAGGTGGGACAGAAATTCACCCCTCCACTTT
TRBV7-3	-	-	TRBJ1-1	CASRIPEKDLGAEVNTEAFF	TGTGCCAGCAGAATCCCCGAAAAAGATTTGGGGGCGGAGGTGAACACTGAAGCTTTCTTT
TRBV25-1	-	-	TRBJ2-7	CASSDYREQYF	TGTGCCAGCAGTGATTACAGGGAGCAGTACTTC
TRBV27	-	TRBD1	TRBJ1-2	CASGLTQGAGGYTF	TGTGCCAGCGGGTTGACCCAGGGGGCAGGTGGCTACACCTTC
TRBV18	-	TRBD1	TRBJ2-5	CASSPPGQKETQYF	TGTGCCAGCTCACCACCGGGACAGAAAGAGACCCAGTACTTC
TRBV11-2	-	TRBD2	TRBJ2-3	CASSFNGGRRTDTQYF	TGTGCCAGCAGCTTTAACGGGGGGAGGCGCACAGATACGCAGTATTTT
TRBV5-1	-	TRBD2	TRBJ2-2	CASGGTSGSRFTGELFF	TGCGCCAGCGGGGGGACTAGCGGGAGTCGGTTCACCGGGGAGCTGTTTTTT
TRBV9	once	-	TRBJ2-4	CASSVGGGKNIQYF	TGTGCCAGCAGCGTAGGGGGCGGCAAAAACATTCAGTACTTC
TRBV19	-	-	TRBJ1-1	CATSRRWLFTEAFF	TGTGCCACCTCCCGGAGATGGTTGTTCACTGAAGCTTTCTTT
TRBV5-1	-	-	TRBJ2-5	CASSLGGGENQYF	TGCGCCAGCAGCTTGGGTGGAGGTGAGAACCAGTACTTC
TRBV4-3	-	-	TRBJ1-1	CASSTRAGIDYTEAFF	TGCGCCAGCAGCACACGTGCAGGGATTGATTACACTGAAGCTTTCTTT
TRBV9	-	TRBD2	TRBJ2-1	CASSPRLAGYNEQFF	TGTGCCAGCAGCCCAAGACTAGCGGGATACAATGAGCAGTTCTTC
TRBV5-6	-	-	TRBJ1-4	CASSSSGSRDEKLFF	TGTGCCAGCAGCTCCAGTGGGTCTCGGGATGAAAAACTGTTTTTT
TRBV18	-	-	TRBJ2-2	CASSPLEGFSTGELFF	TGTGCCAGCTCACCACTTGAGGGTTTTAGCACCGGGGAGCTGTTTTTT
TRBV5-1	-	-	TRBJ1-2	CASSPRPDENYGYTF	TGCGCCAGCAGCCCCCGTCCCGATGAGAACTATGGCTACACCTTC
TRBV6-1	few	TRBD2	TRBJ2-2	CASSEALGLGAGELFF	TGTGCCAGCAGTGAAGCATTGGGACTAGGAGCCGGGGAGCTGTTTTTT
TRBV27	-	TRBD1	TRBJ1-4	CASSATGRSSEKLFF	TGTGCCAGCAGTGCGACAGGGCGATCTTCGGAAAAACTGTTTTTT
TRBV3-1/TRBV3-2	-	TRBD1	TRBJ2-7	CASSQERGQGLGTYEQYF	TGTGCCAGCAGCCAAGAAAGAGGACAGGGTCTTGGAACCTACGAGCAGTACTTC